Below are 17 T cell receptor beta chains sequenced from a single sample in a study of blood T cell repertoires in COVID-19. Produced via immunoSEQ multiplex PCR; TCRdb's table is partial and in-frame only. This repertoire shows around 250,000 clones, 70% to 90% found once; its top ten account for less than 2.5%. Sequencing used PBMCs or T cells enriched from blood (not recorded which). The source of these receptors is a woman aged 50 to 60 who had recovered from COVID-19.

As DNA, the CDR3 is TGTGCCAGCAGCCGCCAGACAGGGGGCATGAACACTGAAGCTTTCTTT. This codes for CASSRQTGGMNTEAFF. V and J are TRBV7-9 and TRBJ1-1; 10 positions agree with TRBD1. V lost 5 bases to trimming and J lost 0 bases; unmatched junction nucleotides: 6. The length of the CDR3 is 16 residues. In germline, CDR1 is SEHNR, CDR2 FQNEAQ (reference sequence).

This chain uses TRBV3-1 (or the pseudogene TRBV3-2) with TRBJ2-7; maybe TRBD2 (7 bases). This CDR3 comprises 15 residues. Germline-derived CDR1 and CDR2 are LGHDT and YNNKEL (reference sequence). V dropped 8 bases and J dropped 1 base, with 18 bases sitting between them. CDR3 DNA sequence: TGTGCCAGCGCCCGAGGAGCGGGGACATCCTACGAGCAGTACTTC. This codes for CASARGAGTSYEQYF.

This clone has just one count. This chain joins TRBV27 and TRBJ2-1; no reliable D call. Germline-derived CDR1 and CDR2 are MNHEY and SMNVEV (reference sequence). V was clipped by 2 bases and J by 6 bases, with 11 bases between them. The CDR3 runs 14 residues. CDR3 nucleotides: TGTGCCAGCAGTTTAGGTGTGGCCCGCAATGAGCAGTTCTTC. Protein sequence: CASSLGVARNEQFF.

The gene calls are TRBV3-1 (or the pseudogene TRBV3-2) and TRBJ2-4, with D possibly being TRBD2 (5 bases). There are 14 residues in the CDR3. The germline V gene has CDR1 LGHDT and CDR2 YNNKEL (reference sequence). V was clipped by 0 bases and J by 9 bases, with 12 bases between them. The CDR3 DNA sequence: TGTGCCAGCAGCCAAGAGTCTCGGGGTAGCATTCAGTACTTC. Translation: CASSQESRGSIQYF.

This clone was found once. This sequence joins TRBV7-3 and TRBJ2-3, with 8 bases lining up with TRBD1. Germline V gives CDR1 SGHTA, CDR2 FQGTGA. There are 15 residues in the CDR3. V lost 4 bases and J lost 1; bases outside the gene matches: 4. The CDR3 region is CASSSQGAGTDTQYF. The CDR3 DNA is TGTGCCAGCAGCTCCCAGGGGGCCGGCACAGATACGCAGTATTTT.

V is TRBV5-1 and J is TRBJ2-1, with TRBD2 identical over 9 bases. With V trimmed by 0 bases and J by 7 bases, 5 bases remained unmatched. This CDR3 comprises 15 residues. The V gene's germline CDR1 is SGHRS and CDR2 YFSETQ. The chain's CDR3 is CASSLETSGKNEQFF. The CDR3 DNA reads TGCGCCAGCAGCTTGGAGACTAGCGGAAAGAATGAGCAGTTCTTC.

V usage is TRBV11-2 and J usage is TRBJ2-2, with 9 bases identical to TRBD2. CDR1 and CDR2 from the germline V gene are SGHAT and FQNNGV. Losses at the gene ends were 4 bases for V and 2 bases for J; bases not matched to a gene: 11. The CDR3 spans 18 residues. The CDR3 here is CASSSFRAGGSNTGELFF. In nucleotides, the CDR3 is TGTGCCAGCAGCTCATTTAGGGCGGGAGGGTCAAACACCGGGGAGCTGTTTTTT.

This rearrangement joins TRBV18 to TRBJ2-3; 7 bases align to TRBD1. The CDR3 spans 15 residues. CDR1 and CDR2 from the germline V gene are KGHSH and LQKENI. V lost 3 bases to trimming and J lost 4 bases; unmatched junction nucleotides: 7. CDR3 region: CASSPGDRAADTQYF. Here the CDR3 DNA reads TGTGCCAGCTCACCTGGAGACAGGGCGGCAGATACGCAGTATTTT.

V and J are TRBV25-1 and TRBJ1-2; D gene uncertain. This CDR3 has 14 amino acids. From germline, CDR1 is MGHDK and CDR2 SYGVNS. V gave up 3 bases and J gave up 7 bases, with 15 bases separating them. This CDR3 is CASSDPGSIGGYTF. As DNA, the CDR3 is TGTGCCAGCAGTGATCCGGGGAGCATAGGTGGCTACACCTTC.

The V and J genes are TRBV24-1 and TRBJ1-4, with D uncertain. Trimming took off 3 bases at V and 0 bases at J, with 7 bases between the two ends. The CDR3 has 15 residues. Germline values: CDR1 KGHDR, CDR2 SFDVKD. In DNA, the CDR3 is TGTGCCACCAGTGATAGCAGGACAACTAATGAAAAACTGTTTTTT. Protein sequence: CATSDSRTTNEKLFF.

The chain couples TRBV5-1 to TRBJ2-3, with 10 bases matching TRBD2. Germline assignment: CDR1 SGHRS and CDR2 YFSETQ. The CDR3 loop spans 16 amino acids. V was clipped by 0 bases and J by 4 bases; unmatched bases: 5. CDR3 sequence: CASSLALAGSSDTQYF. For the CDR3, the DNA is TGCGCCAGCAGCTTGGCACTAGCGGGATCCTCAGATACGCAGTATTTT.

This chain links TRBV18 with TRBJ1-5; 8 bases match TRBD1. V shed 5 bases and J 5 bases; nucleotides not matched to a gene: 8. There are 15 residues in the CDR3. Germline CDR1 is KGHSH and CDR2 is LQKENI. CDR3 sequence reads: CASSFTGGDYQPQHF. CDR3 DNA sequence: TGTGCCAGCTCATTCACAGGGGGAGACTATCAGCCCCAGCATTTT.

The chain combines TRBV18 with TRBJ1-5, with a tentative D call TRBD1 (5 bases). Trimming removed 2 bases from V and 3 bases from J, with 5 bases in between. In germline, CDR1 is KGHSH, CDR2 LQKENI. The CDR3 runs 13 residues. This CDR3 is CASSPGANQPQHF. The CDR3 DNA is TGTGCCAGCTCACCAGGGGCCAATCAGCCCCAGCATTTT.

This chain connects TRBV5-6 to TRBJ1-2, with 10 bases that match TRBD1. The V gene's germline CDR1 is SGHDT and CDR2 YYEEEE. This CDR3 is 15 amino acids long. V trimming: 3 bases; J trimming: 2 bases; junction bases outside the gene matches: 4. For the CDR3, the DNA is TGTGCCAGCAGCTCCCGGGACAGGGGAAACTATGGCTACACCTTC. Amino acid sequence: CASSSRDRGNYGYTF.

The chain recombines TRBV5-1 with TRBJ2-1, with 8 bases identical to TRBD1. The ends lost 4 bases at V and 7 bases at J; junction bases unmatched: 4. Germline V gives CDR1 SGHRS, CDR2 YFSETQ. The CDR3 consists of 13 residues. This chain's CDR3 is CASSAWTGNEQFF. CDR3 DNA: TGCGCCAGCAGCGCATGGACAGGGAATGAGCAGTTCTTC.

The chain combines TRBV5-1 with TRBJ2-5, with 9 positions matching TRBD2. This CDR3 comprises 17 residues. V shed 0 bases, J shed 5 bases, and the junction held 11 bases outside the gene matches. Germline V CDR1 and CDR2: SGHRS, YFSETQ. CDR3 sequence: CASSLGLAGMGLETQYF. In DNA form, the CDR3 reads TGCGCCAGCAGCTTGGGGCTAGCGGGAATGGGGTTGGAGACCCAGTACTTC.

V and J are TRBV5-6 and TRBJ1-2; no clear D gene. V was trimmed by 1 base and J by 6 bases, leaving 10 bases between them. This CDR3 is 13 amino acids long. CDR1 is SGHDT and CDR2 is YYEEEE in the germline V gene. The CDR3 DNA sequence: TGTGCCAGCAGCTTGAGAGGGCTGGATGGCTACACCTTC. Translation gives CASSLRGLDGYTF.